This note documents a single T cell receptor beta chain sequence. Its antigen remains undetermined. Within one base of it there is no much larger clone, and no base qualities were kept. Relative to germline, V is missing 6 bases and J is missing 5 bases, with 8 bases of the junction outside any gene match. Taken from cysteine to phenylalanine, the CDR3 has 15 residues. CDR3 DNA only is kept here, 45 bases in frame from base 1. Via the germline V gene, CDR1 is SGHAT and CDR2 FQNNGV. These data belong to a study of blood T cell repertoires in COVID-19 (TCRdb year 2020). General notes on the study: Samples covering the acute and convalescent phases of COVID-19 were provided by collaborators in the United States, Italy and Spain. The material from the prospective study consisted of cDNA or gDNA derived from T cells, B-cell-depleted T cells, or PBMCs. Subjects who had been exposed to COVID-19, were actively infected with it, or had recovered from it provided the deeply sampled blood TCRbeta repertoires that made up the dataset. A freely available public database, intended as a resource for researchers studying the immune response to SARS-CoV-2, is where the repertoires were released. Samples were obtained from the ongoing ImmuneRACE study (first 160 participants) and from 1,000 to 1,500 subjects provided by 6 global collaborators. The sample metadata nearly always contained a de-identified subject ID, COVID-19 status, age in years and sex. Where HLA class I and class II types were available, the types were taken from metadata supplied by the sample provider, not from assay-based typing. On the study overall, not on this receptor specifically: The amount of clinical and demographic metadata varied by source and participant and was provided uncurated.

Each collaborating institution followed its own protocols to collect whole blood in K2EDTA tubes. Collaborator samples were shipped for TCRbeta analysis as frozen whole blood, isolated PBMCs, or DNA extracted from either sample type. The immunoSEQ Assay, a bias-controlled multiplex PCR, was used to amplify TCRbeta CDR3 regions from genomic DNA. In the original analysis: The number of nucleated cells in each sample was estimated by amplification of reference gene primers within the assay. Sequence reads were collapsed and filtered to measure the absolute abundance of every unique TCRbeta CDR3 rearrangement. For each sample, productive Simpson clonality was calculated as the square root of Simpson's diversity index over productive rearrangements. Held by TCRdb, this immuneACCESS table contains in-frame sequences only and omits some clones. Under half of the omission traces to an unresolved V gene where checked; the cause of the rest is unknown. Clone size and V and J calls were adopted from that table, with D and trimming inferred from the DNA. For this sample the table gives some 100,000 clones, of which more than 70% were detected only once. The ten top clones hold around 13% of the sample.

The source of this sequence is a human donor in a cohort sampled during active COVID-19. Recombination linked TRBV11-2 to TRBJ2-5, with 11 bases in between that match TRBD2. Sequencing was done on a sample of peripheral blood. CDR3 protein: CASRGLAASRETQYF. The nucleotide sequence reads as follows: TGTGCCAGCAGGGGACTAGCGGCTTCCCGGGAGACCCAGTACTTC.